The clone carrying this T cell receptor (beta chain) has at least ten counts. Its matching antigen is unknown. TCRdb re-called the 5' RACE reads with MiXCR, one entry per CDR3 protein. The sample holds about 62,000 distinct CDR3 sequences, around 3.8% seen once. This record comes from a study of neurological immune-mediated disorders. Germline CDR1 is ENHRY and CDR2 is SYGVKD. The CDR3 runs 16 residues. J gave up 0 bases and V 5 bases, and 2 bases lay outside the gene matches. Findings of the study overall: Neither clinical nor MRI features were associated with the multiple sclerosis repertoire cluster.

The receptor was isolated from a woman aged 45-65 years with multiple sclerosis. The chain is built from TRBV10-3 and TRBJ2-3; 13 nucleotides line up with TRBD2. The sample taken for sequencing was PBMCs. DNA for the CDR3: TGTGCCATCAGTAGGACTAGCGGGAGTAGCACAGATACGCAGTATTTT. This translates into CAISRTSGSSTDTQYF.